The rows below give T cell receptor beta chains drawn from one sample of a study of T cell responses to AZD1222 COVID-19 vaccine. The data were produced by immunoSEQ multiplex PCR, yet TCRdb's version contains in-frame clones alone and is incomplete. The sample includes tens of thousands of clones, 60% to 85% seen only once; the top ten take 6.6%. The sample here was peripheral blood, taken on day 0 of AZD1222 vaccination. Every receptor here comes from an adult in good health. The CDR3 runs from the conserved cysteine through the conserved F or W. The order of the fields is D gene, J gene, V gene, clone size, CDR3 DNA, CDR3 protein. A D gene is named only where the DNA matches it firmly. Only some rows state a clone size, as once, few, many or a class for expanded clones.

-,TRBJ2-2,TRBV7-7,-,TGTGCCAGCAGCTTAGCCGGGACAACGAACACCGGGGAGCTGTTTTTT,CASSLAGTTNTGELFF
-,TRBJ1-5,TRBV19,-,TGTGCCAGTAGTATTGGGGTCAATCAGCCCCAGCATTTT,CASSIGVNQPQHF
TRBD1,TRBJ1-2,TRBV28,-,TGTGCCAGCAGTATGGACAGGTTTAGTGGCTACACCTTC,CASSMDRFSGYTF
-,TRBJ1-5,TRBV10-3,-,TGTGCCATCAGTGAGTCTGGCAGGAGCAATCAGCCCCAGCATTTT,CAISESGRSNQPQHF
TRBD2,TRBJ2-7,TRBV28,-,TGTGCCAGCAGGCCAGAGACTAGCGGGGGTTACGAGCAGTACTTC,CASRPETSGGYEQYF
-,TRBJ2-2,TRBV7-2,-,TGTGCCAGCAGCCCGTGGGGGGGCTTCGGGGAGCTGTTTTTT,CASSPWGGFGELFF
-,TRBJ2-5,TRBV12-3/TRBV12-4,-,TGTGCCAGCAGACGTGATAAGACCCAGTACTTC,CASRRDKTQYF
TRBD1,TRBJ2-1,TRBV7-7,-,TGTGCTAGCAGCCCCGTTTCGGGGACAGGGAATAACAATGAGCAGTTCTTC,CASSPVSGTGNNNEQFF
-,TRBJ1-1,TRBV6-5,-,TGTGCCAGCAGTCGACTCCAGGGAACTGAAGCTTTCTTT,CASSRLQGTEAFF
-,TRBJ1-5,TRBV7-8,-,TGTGCCAGCAGCCCGTCCGGGACCCGGTTTCAGCCCCAGCATTTT,CASSPSGTRFQPQHF
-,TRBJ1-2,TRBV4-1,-,TGCGCCAGCAGCCCGTCCCCCACAGGGCTGGCCTATGGCTACACCTTC,CASSPSPTGLAYGYTF
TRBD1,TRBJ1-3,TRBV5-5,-,TGTGCCAGCAGCCCAACTCCGACAGGGAGTGGAAACACCATATATTTT,CASSPTPTGSGNTIYF
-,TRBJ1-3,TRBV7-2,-,TGTGCCAGCAGCCTAAATACCATTGGAAACACCATATATTTT,CASSLNTIGNTIYF
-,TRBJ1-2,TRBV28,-,TGTGCCAGCAGTTTATTGTCGGGGGGCGCAGTCGGCGGCTACACCTTC,CASSLLSGGAVGGYTF
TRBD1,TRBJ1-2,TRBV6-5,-,TGTGCCAGCAGTTCCGGGACAGGCTCGCATGGCTACACCTTC,CASSSGTGSHGYTF
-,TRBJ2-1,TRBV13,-,TGTGCCAGCAGCATTATGCCGGTACTATCGGCGGTATCCTACAATGAGCAGTTCTTC,CASSIMPVLSAVSYNEQFF
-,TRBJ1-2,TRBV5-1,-,TGCGCCAGCAGCTTCGACAGGTCGGGCTATGGCTACACCTTC,CASSFDRSGYGYTF
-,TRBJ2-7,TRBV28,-,TGTGCCAGCAAACGGACAGCTTGGGGTGAGCAGTACTTC,CASKRTAWGEQYF
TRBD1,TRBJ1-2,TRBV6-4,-,TGTGCCAGCAGTAGGGGGCCCAACTATGGCTACACCTTC,CASSRGPNYGYTF
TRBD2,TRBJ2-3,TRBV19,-,TGTGCCAGTAGTATAGGACTAGCGGGGACGGTAGATACGCAGTATTTT,CASSIGLAGTVDTQYF
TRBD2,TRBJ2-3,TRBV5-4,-,TGTGCCAGCAGCTTGGCCAAGCGGGGGCGTTCTAGCACAGATACGCAGTATTTT,CASSLAKRGRSSTDTQYF
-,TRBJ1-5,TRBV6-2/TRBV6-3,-,TGTGCCAGCAGTTATCGTAGAGGGGATAGCAATCAGCCCCAGCATTTT,CASSYRRGDSNQPQHF
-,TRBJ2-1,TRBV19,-,TGTGCCAGTAGTCCCCTACTTGGATACAATGAGCAGTTCTTC,CASSPLLGYNEQFF
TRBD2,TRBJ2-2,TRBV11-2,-,TGTGCCAGCAGCTTAACGGGAGGTACCGGGGAGCTGTTTTTT,CASSLTGGTGELFF
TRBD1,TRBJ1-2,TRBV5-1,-,TGCGCCAGCAGCTTGTTGGGACAGGACTCCAACTATGGCTACACCTTC,CASSLLGQDSNYGYTF
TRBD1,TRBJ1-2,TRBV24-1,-,TGTGCCACCAGTGACCGGACAGGGAGTAACTATGGCTACACCTTC,CATSDRTGSNYGYTF
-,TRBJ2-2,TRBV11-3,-,TGTGCCAGCAGCTACGGGGGCGGTGGCACCGGGGAGCTGTTTTTT,CASSYGGGGTGELFF
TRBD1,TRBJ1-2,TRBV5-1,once,TGCGCCAGCAGCTCGGGACAGTTTTATGGCTACACCTTC,CASSSGQFYGYTF
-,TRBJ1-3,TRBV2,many,TGTGCCAGCAGTGTAGCCTTAACTGGAAACACCATATATTTT,CASSVALTGNTIYF
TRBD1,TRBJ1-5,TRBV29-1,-,TGCAGCGTTTTCGCTGGGACAGGGGTCCGACTGTATAGCAATCAGCCCCAGCATTTT,CSVFAGTGVRLYSNQPQHF
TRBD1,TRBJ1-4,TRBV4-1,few,TGCGCCAGCAGCCACGGGACAGCGCTTAACGAAAAACTGTTTTTT,CASSHGTALNEKLFF
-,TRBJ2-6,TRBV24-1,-,TGTGCCACCAGTGATCCCGGGGCCTCTGGGGCCAACGTCCTGACTTTC,CATSDPGASGANVLTF
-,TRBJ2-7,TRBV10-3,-,TGTGCCATCACTAAACAGGGCTCCTACGAGCAGTACTTC,CAITKQGSYEQYF
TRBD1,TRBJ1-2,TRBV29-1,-,TGCAGCACCTTAGGACAGGGGGCAAAAGGCTACACCTTC,CSTLGQGAKGYTF
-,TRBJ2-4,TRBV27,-,TGTGCCAGCAGTTTGTCCGGGGTTGAAAACATTCAGTACTTC,CASSLSGVENIQYF
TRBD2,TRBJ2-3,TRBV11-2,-,TGTGCCAGCAGCTCGGGACTAGGTTATTATAGTGCAGATACGCAGTATTTT,CASSSGLGYYSADTQYF
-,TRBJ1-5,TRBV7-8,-,TGTGCCAGCAGCCAACAAGAGAATCAGCCCCAGCATTTT,CASSQQENQPQHF
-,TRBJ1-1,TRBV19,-,TGTGCCAGTAGTATTTACAGGGCGGACACTGAAGCTTTCTTT,CASSIYRADTEAFF
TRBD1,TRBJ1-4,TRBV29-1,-,TGCAGCGCTCGAGGGACAGGGGGGGAAAAACTGTTTTTT,CSARGTGGEKLFF
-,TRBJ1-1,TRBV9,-,TGTGCCAGCAGCGTAGCTCCAGTGAACACTGAAGCTTTCTTT,CASSVAPVNTEAFF
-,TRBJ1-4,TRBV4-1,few,TGCGCCAGCAGCCAACCCAAGGCCAAAAAGGAAAAACTGTTTTTT,CASSQPKAKKEKLFF
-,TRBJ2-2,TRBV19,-,TGTGCCAGTAGCCTCCGGAACACCGGGGAGCTGTTTTTT,CASSLRNTGELFF
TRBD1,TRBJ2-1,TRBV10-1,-,TGCGCCAGCAGTGGGACAGGGGGCAGGAATGAGCAGTTCTTC,CASSGTGGRNEQFF
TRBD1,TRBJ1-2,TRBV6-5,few,TGTGCCAGCAAGGACCTCAGGGGGATTAGCTATGGCTACACCTTC,CASKDLRGISYGYTF
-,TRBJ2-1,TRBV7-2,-,TGTGCCAGCAGCTTAAGCAGTTACAATGAGCAGTTCTTC,CASSLSSYNEQFF
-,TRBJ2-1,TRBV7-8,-,TGTGCCAGCAGCCTCGGGCCCCTCGGGGAGCAGTTCTTC,CASSLGPLGEQFF
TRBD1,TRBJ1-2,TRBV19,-,TGTGCCAGTAGGTATCCAGGGGGCGGCTATGGCTACACCTTC,CASRYPGGGYGYTF
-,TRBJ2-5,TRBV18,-,TGTGCCAGCTCACCAGGGCAAGAGACCCAGTACTTC,CASSPGQETQYF
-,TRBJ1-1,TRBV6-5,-,TGTGCCAGCAGTTTGGCAGGGGTGGAAACTGAAGCTTTCTTT,CASSLAGVETEAFF
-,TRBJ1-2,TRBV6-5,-,TGTGCCAGCAGTAGAAGCGGGGGTGACTATGGCTACACCTTC,CASSRSGGDYGYTF
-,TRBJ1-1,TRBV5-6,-,TGTGCCAGCAGCACCCCCGGGTTAGGTTCGGGGACTGAAGCTTTCTTT,CASSTPGLGSGTEAFF
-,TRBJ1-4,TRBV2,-,TGTGCCAGCAGTGGAAGGGGGGAAAAACTGTTTTTT,CASSGRGEKLFF
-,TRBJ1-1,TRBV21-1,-,TGTGCCAGCAGCAAAGCGAGGGGGCGCCGAGGAAGGAGCACTGAAGCTTTCTTT,CASSKARGRRGRSTEAFF
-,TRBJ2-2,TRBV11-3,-,TGTGCCAGCAGCTTAGTTGGTGGCGGGGAGCTGTTTTTT,CASSLVGGGELFF
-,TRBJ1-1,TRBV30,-,TGTGCCTGGAGTGGGCAGGGTATAAAGAACACTGAAGCTTTCTTT,CAWSGQGIKNTEAFF
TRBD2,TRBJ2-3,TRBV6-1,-,TGTGCCAGCAGTGAAAGTGGACTAGCGGGGGGTACAGATACGCAGTATTTT,CASSESGLAGGTDTQYF